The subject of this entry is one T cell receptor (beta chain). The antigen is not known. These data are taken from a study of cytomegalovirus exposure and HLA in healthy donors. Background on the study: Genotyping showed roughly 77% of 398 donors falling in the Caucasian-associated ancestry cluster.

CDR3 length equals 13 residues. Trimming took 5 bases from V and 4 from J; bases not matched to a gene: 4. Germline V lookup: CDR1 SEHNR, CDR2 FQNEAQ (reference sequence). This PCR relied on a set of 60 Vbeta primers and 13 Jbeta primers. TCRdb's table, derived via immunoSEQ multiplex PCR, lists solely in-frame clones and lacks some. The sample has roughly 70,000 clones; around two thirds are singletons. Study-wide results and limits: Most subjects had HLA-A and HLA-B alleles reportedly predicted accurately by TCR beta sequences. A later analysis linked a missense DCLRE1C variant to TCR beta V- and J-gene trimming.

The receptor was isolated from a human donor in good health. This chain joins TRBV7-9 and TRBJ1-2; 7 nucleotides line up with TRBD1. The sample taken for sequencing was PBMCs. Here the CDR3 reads CASSQGQIYGYTF. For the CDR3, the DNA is TGTGCCAGCAGCCAGGGACAGATCTATGGCTACACCTTC.